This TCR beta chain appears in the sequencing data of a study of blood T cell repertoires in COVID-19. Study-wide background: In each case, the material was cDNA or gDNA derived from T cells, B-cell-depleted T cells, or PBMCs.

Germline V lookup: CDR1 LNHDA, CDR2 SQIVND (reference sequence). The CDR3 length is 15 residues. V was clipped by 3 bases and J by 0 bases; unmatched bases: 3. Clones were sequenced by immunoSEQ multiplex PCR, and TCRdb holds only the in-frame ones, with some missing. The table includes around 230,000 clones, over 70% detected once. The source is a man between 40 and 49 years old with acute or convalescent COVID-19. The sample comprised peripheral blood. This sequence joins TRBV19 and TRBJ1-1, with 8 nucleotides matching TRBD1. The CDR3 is CASSMTGDLNTEAFF. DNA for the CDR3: TGTGCCAGTAGTATGACAGGGGATTTGAACACTGAAGCTTTCTTT.